This TCR beta chain is drawn from a study of T cells expressing NK-cell markers. The wider study: It was sorted CD3+CD56-NKG2C+, CD3+CD56+NKG2C- and CD3+CD56+NKG2C+ T cells that provided the TCR beta repertoires. The sequencing cohort of eight donors included seven HCMV-seropositive individuals and one seronegative individual.

CDR3 length equals 16 residues. Germline assignment: CDR1 SGHTA and CDR2 FQGNSA. TCRdb re-called the 5' RACE reads, yielding one record per CDR3 amino acid sequence without DNA. This table lists approximately 150,000 distinct CDR3 sequences. Input material: blood T cells: a sorted CD56 or NKG2C T cell subset, CD4+ or CD8+ T cells, or bulk PBMC T cells (not recorded which). V is TRBV7-2 and J is TRBJ2-4; absent DNA, TCRdb's TRBD2 call cannot be checked. The source is a man aged 18 to 29 in good health. CDR3 sequence reads: CASSLKTVLGGNIQYF.